This T cell receptor (beta chain) was sequenced in a study of cytomegalovirus exposure and HLA in healthy donors. Study observations and caveats: Information on immune exposure was restricted to one variable (CMV serostatus). Specific recognition of CMV antigens was confirmed in vitro for a few chains (all CMV-associated). Sequencing likely produced, as an artifact, a cluster of highly shared sequence variants.

V was trimmed by 2 bases and J by 5 bases, leaving 18 bases between them. The length of the CDR3 is 16 residues. Germline lookup yields CDR1 MNHEY and CDR2 SVGAGI. This clone was detected only once. Its target is not known. The PCR had 60 Vbeta and 13 Jbeta primers. Using immunoSEQ multiplex PCR, the repertoire was profiled, and TCRdb retains in-frame clones only, with some absent. The repertoire holds fewer than 150,000 clones, with around 75% as singletons. Sequencing was performed on PBMCs. The chain recombines TRBV6-5 with TRBJ2-5, with a tentative D call TRBD2 (8 bases). This receptor was taken from a man aged 30 to 45 in good health and CMV-seronegative. CDR3 nucleotide sequence: TGTGCCAGCAGTTACCCGGGAGGGGGCGGCGGGGAGACCCAGTACTTC. Translated: CASSYPGGGGGETQYF.